Described below is a single TCR beta chain sequence and its context. Original data processing: Cell counts per sample came from amplifying reference gene primers. Here immunoSEQ multiplex PCR was the method, and the copy in TCRdb shows in-frame clones only, minus some. That table supplies the V and J calls and clone size; D and trimming were determined from the DNA. The sample has around 85,000 clones, around nine tenths seen once; the top ten hold less than 6.5%. CDR3 length equals 16 residues. V shed 1 base and J shed 3 bases, with 12 bases lying between them. CDR1 is SGHTA and CDR2 is FQGTGA in the germline V gene. The data originate from a study of blood T cell repertoires in COVID-19. Across the study: Samples representing acute and convalescent COVID-19 were sourced from the United States, Italy and Spain. Sources were T cells, B-cell-depleted T cells, or PBMCs; the material itself was cDNA or gDNA.

The clonotype was recovered from a man aged 60-69 years with acute or convalescent COVID-19. The sample taken for sequencing was peripheral blood. The rearrangement links TRBV7-3 to TRBJ2-2; a possible D gene is TRBD2 (6 bases). CDR3 DNA: TGTGCCAGCAGCTTAAGGGACTGGCGTGACACCGGGGAGCTGTTTTTT. Translating it yields CASSLRDWRDTGELFF.